This paragraph reports one T cell receptor beta chain. Its ends do not fully match the called genes, so a read error is possible. This sample is drawn from a study of regulatory T cells in long-lasting Graves disease. Building the TCR beta libraries relied on iRepertoire HTBI primers, and CDR3 regions underwent Arm-PCR. In TCRdb, the multiplex PCR reads were re-called with MiXCR into one record per CDR3 protein. The sample consists of about 430,000 distinct CDR3 sequences, under 25% of them appearing once. As for time point: persistent/refractory GD, antithyroid drugs over 5 years with positive TRAb. The TCR library was prepared using RNA isolated from PBMCs. This CDR3 has 18 amino acids. Per germline, CDR1 MNHEY and CDR2 SVGAGI.

The receptor comes from a female donor with Graves disease. The chain links TRBV6-5 to TRBJ2-5; 14 bases agree with TRBD2. The sample here was peripheral blood mononuclear cells (PBMCs), taken when the disease was refractory, from a patient treated with antithyroid drugs. The CDR3 coding sequence is TGTGCCAGCAGTCACTCCGCTCCGGGACTAGCGGGAGTTGAGACCCAGTACTTC. This translates into CASSHSAPGLAGVETQYF.